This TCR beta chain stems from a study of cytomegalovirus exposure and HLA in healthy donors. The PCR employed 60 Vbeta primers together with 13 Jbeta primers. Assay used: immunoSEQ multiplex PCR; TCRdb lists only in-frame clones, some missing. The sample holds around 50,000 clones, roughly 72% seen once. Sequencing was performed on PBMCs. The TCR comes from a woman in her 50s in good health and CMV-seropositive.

The CDR3 loop is CASSQEDTHYNEQFF. The CDR3 coding sequence is TGCGCCAGCAGCCAAGAGGACACCCACTACAATGAGCAGTTCTTC. The rearrangement uses TRBV4-3 and TRBJ2-1; D perhaps matches TRBD1 (5 bases). The germline V gene has CDR1 LGHNA and CDR2 YSLEER. V gave up 0 bases and J gave up 3 bases, with 9 bases separating them. The length of the CDR3 is 15 residues.